A single sample gave rise to the 30 T cell receptor beta chains below, sequenced in a study of T cells in Graves' hyperthyroidism and ophthalmopathy. RNA transcripts were the template for amplifying TCR beta CDR3 regions. The primer set for the first-round RT-PCR of the TCR CDR3 was HTBI. TCRdb ran MiXCR on the multiplex PCR reads and lists one entry per CDR3 protein. The table has hundreds of thousands of distinct CDR3 sequences, 15% to 19% seen once. Sequencing was performed on blood. The receptors come from a woman aged 18 to 35 with Graves' hyperthyroidism.

This clonotype has only one observation. Since a much larger clone is just one base distant, this may be a read error. The genes are TRBV7-8 and TRBJ2-3, with D possibly being TRBD1 (5 bases). The V gene lost 3 bases and the J gene lost 4 bases, with 17 bases spanning the gap. Per germline, CDR1 SGHVS and CDR2 FQNEAQ. The CDR3 runs to 16 residues. CDR3 in amino acids: CASSLAGHPLADTQYF. The CDR3 DNA reads TGTGCCAGCAGCTTGGCAGGGCACCCACTCGCAGATACGCAGTATTTT.

There are many counts of this clonotype. The rearrangement links TRBV20-1 to TRBJ2-3; TRBD1 is a possible D gene (6 bases). Per the germline V gene, CDR1 is DFQATT and CDR2 is SNEGSKA (reference sequence). The CDR3 runs 17 residues. V lost 6 bases and J lost 4, with 26 bases in between. CDR3 sequence: CSAQARTVESSADTQYF. CDR3 in DNA: TGCAGTGCCCAAGCTCGGACAGTTGAGTCATCAGCAGATACGCAGTATTTT.

This chain connects TRBV5-1 to TRBJ2-1; 11 bases fit TRBD2. Germline loops: CDR1 SGHRS, CDR2 YFSETQ. The trim removed 3 bases at V and 3 bases at J, leaving 2 bases unmatched. The CDR3 consists of 15 residues. This CDR3 is CASSWGTSGYNEQFF. In DNA form, the CDR3 reads TGCGCCAGCAGCTGGGGGACTAGCGGCTACAATGAGCAGTTCTTC.

This clonotype was seen at least ten times. The rearrangement uses TRBV2 and TRBJ2-3; perhaps TRBD1 as D (5 bases). The germline gives CDR1 SNHLY, CDR2 FYNNEI. The CDR3 totals 14 residues. V lost 11 bases to trimming and J lost 2 bases, with 17 bases between them. Written as DNA, the CDR3 is TGTGCCTCACACAGGACCCAAAACACAGATACGCAGTATTTT. Its protein product is CASHRTQNTDTQYF.

This chain joins TRBV6-1 and TRBJ2-1, with 10 bases matching TRBD2. CDR3 size: 15 residues. Germline values: CDR1 MNHNS, CDR2 SASEGT. The trim removed 3 bases at V and 8 bases at J, leaving 7 bases unmatched. CDR3 in amino acids: CASSEERGGPDEQFF. The CDR3 DNA follows: TGTGCCAGCAGTGAGGAGCGGGGGGGCCCTGATGAGCAGTTCTTC.

This rearrangement joins TRBV11-2 to TRBJ2-7; TRBD2 matches 9 bases. The V and J ends lost 3 bases and 6 bases, in that order; junction bases with no gene match: 12. The CDR3 totals 16 residues. Germline assignment: CDR1 SGHAT and CDR2 FQNNGV. The CDR3 coding sequence is TGTGCCAGCAGCTTTACGGGACTAGCCGTTCGTTCCGAGCAGTACTTC. Its translation is CASSFTGLAVRSEQYF.

This clonotype was seen many times. The chain carries TRBV7-9 and TRBJ2-7, with a weak D call TRBD1 (6 bases). In germline, CDR1 is SEHNR, CDR2 FQNEAQ (reference sequence). The CDR3 has 15 residues. V shed 1 base and J shed 3 bases, with 13 bases lying between them. As DNA, the CDR3 is TGTGCCAGCAGCTTAGGTTGGCAGGGGAACTACGAGCAGTACTTC. Translated, it gives CASSLGWQGNYEQYF.

This clonotype showed up many times. This chain joins TRBV13 and TRBJ2-1, with D possibly being TRBD2 (5 bases). Germline CDR1 reads PRHDT; CDR2 reads FYEKMQ (reference sequence). The CDR3 extends over 13 amino acids. V was shortened by 1 base and J by 9 bases, with 10 bases between the two germline ends. As DNA, the CDR3 is TGTGCCAGCAGCTTAGAATACACTAGTGAGCAGTTCTTC. This encodes CASSLEYTSEQFF.

This clonotype came up a few times. The V gene is TRBV29-1, the J gene TRBJ2-7; no clear D. Germline lookup yields CDR1 SQVTM and CDR2 ANQGSEA. V dropped 4 bases and J dropped 7 bases, with 14 bases sitting between them. The CDR3 consists of 12 residues. The CDR3 DNA follows: TGCAGCGTTGGTGGTGAGTCGGTGGAGCAGTACTTC. It specifies CSVGGESVEQYF.

This clonotype was observed many times. This chain joins TRBV5-6 and TRBJ2-7; D is unclear. The germline V gene encodes CDR1 SGHDT and CDR2 YYEEEE. The CDR3 is 11 residues long. V shed 2 bases and J shed 6 bases, with 6 bases lying between them. The CDR3 sequence: CASSFYGEQYF. The CDR3 nucleotides read TGTGCCAGCAGCTTCTACGGCGAGCAGTACTTC.

This clonotype was detected many times. The chain carries TRBV6-2 or TRBV6-3 and TRBJ1-1, with D possibly matching TRBD1 (5 bases). V was pared by 2 bases and J by 3 bases, with 7 bases between. There are 13 residues in the CDR3. CDR1 is MNHEY and CDR2 is SVGEGT in the germline V gene. DNA for the CDR3: TGTGCCAGCAGTTACGGACAATACACTGAAGCTTTCTTT. It yields the protein CASSYGQYTEAFF.

This clonotype was seen many times. The V call is TRBV18, the J call TRBJ2-1; 14 nucleotides agree with TRBD2. V was pared by 6 bases and J by 3 bases, with 4 bases of the junction left unmatched. Germline CDR1 and CDR2: KGHSH and LQKENI. This CDR3 contains 16 residues. Written as DNA, the CDR3 is TGTGCCAGCTCGCAGGGACTAGCGGGAGACTACAATGAGCAGTTCTTC. Protein product: CASSQGLAGDYNEQFF.

J is TRBJ1-4 and V is TRBV13; D uncertain. Trimming shortened V by 5 bases and J by 6 bases, and 13 bases separated the two germline ends. There are 14 residues in the CDR3. CDR1 and CDR2 from the germline V gene are PRHDT and FYEKMQ (reference sequence). The CDR3: CASSQTTEDEKLFF. In DNA, the CDR3 is TGTGCCAGCAGCCAAACGACGGAGGATGAAAAACTGTTTTTT.

This rearrangement joins TRBV6-6 to TRBJ1-6; D gene ambiguous. This CDR3 region has 15 residues. The germline CDR1 and CDR2 sequences are MNHNY and SVGAGI (reference sequence). Deletions cut 2 bases from V and 7 bases from J, with 12 bases between. CDR3 DNA: TGTGCCAGCAGTTACGGCAGGACGGACAATTCACCCCTCCACTTT. It codes for CASSYGRTDNSPLHF.

Worth noting for this clonotype: A much larger clone lies one base from this, so it may be a read error. Likely a read error: the CDR3 ends without its conserved phenylalanine or tryptophan. V and J are TRBV30 and TRBJ1-2; D is undetermined. CDR3 length equals 13 residues. Germline loops: CDR1 GTSNPN, CDR2 SVGIG (reference sequence). Trimming left V 4 bases short and J 6 bases short, with 15 bases between. The CDR3 here is CAWKQYLGDGYTV. In DNA, the CDR3 is TGTGCCTGGAAGCAGTACCTCGGGGATGGCTACACCGTC.

This clonotype was observed a few times. The rearrangement uses TRBV20-1 and TRBJ2-5; 8 nucleotides agree with TRBD2. Per the germline V gene, CDR1 is DFQATT and CDR2 is SNEGSKA (reference sequence). With V trimmed by 0 bases and J by 0 bases, 6 bases remained unmatched. The CDR3 is 16 residues long. The CDR3 sequence is CSAREGAGAYQETQYF. Here the CDR3 DNA reads TGCAGTGCTAGAGAGGGAGCGGGGGCCTACCAAGAGACCCAGTACTTC.

This clonotype has a count of ten or more. V and J are TRBV6-5 and TRBJ1-2; TRBD1 might be the D (5 bases). The V gene's germline CDR1 is MNHEY and CDR2 SVGAGI. The CDR3 consists of 14 residues. Trimming left V 0 bases short and J 3 bases short, with 8 bases between. The CDR3 protein is CASSYSQGDYGYTF. The CDR3 coding sequence is TGTGCCAGCAGTTACTCTCAGGGAGACTATGGCTACACCTTC.

This clonotype has only a few counts. The gene calls are TRBV5-1 and TRBJ2-5; D remains ambiguous. Germline lookup yields CDR1 SGHRS and CDR2 YFSETQ. The CDR3 covers 15 residues. The ends were cut back, 0 bases at V and 7 bases at J, with 16 bases in the middle. The CDR3 loop is CASSLAPHPDGTQYF. CDR3 bases: TGCGCCAGCAGCTTGGCGCCTCACCCGGACGGGACCCAGTACTTC.

This clonotype showed up just a few times. This rearrangement joins TRBV5-4 to TRBJ1-2; D is uncertain. Germline CDR1 reads SGHNT; CDR2 reads YYREEE (reference sequence). Trimming shortened V by 1 base and J by 3 bases, and 19 bases separated the two germline ends. This CDR3 is 17 amino acids long. CDR3 loop: CASSLKPREVADYGYTF. The DNA of the CDR3 is TGTGCCAGCAGCTTGAAACCCCGAGAGGTGGCCGACTATGGCTACACCTTC.

This clonotype was seen many times. V usage is TRBV5-6 and J usage is TRBJ1-6; D is unresolved. The CDR3 runs 12 residues. V was shortened by 5 bases and J by 8 bases, with 8 bases between the two germline ends. Germline V lookup: CDR1 SGHDT, CDR2 YYEEEE. CDR3 DNA sequence: TGTGCCAGCAGGTTGATTTATTCACCCCTCCACTTT. This codes for CASRLIYSPLHF. Combining the CDR3 with reference TRBV5-6 and TRBJ1-6 gives the whole variable domain DAGVTQSPTHLIKTRGQQVTLRCSPKSGHDTVSWYQQALGQGPQFIFQYYEEEERQRGNFPDRFSGHQFPNYSSELNVNALLLGDSALYLCASRLIYSPLHFGNGTRLTVT.

A note on this clonotype: Being one base from a much bigger clone, this may be a read error. The chain employs TRBV5-8 and TRBJ1-2; 8 bases are shared with TRBD1. In germline, CDR1 is SGHTS, CDR2 YDEGEE. CDR3 length equals 14 residues. V lost 4 bases to trimming and J lost 6 bases; unmatched junction nucleotides: 8. CDR3 DNA sequence: TGTGCCAGCAGCCGGGACAGGACGAACCATGGCTACACCTTC. Protein: CASSRDRTNHGYTF.

Many counts were recorded for this clonotype. The CDR3 sequence is CSAESGLEENEQFF. The DNA for the CDR3 is TGCAGTGCTGAGAGCGGGCTAGAAGAAAATGAGCAGTTCTTC. The V call is TRBV20-1, the J call TRBJ2-1; possible D gene TRBD2, 6 bases. CDR3 length equals 14 residues. Germline V gene data show CDR1 as DFQATT and CDR2 as SNEGSKA (reference sequence). V was pared by 5 bases and J by 7 bases, with 18 bases between.

This clonotype was observed many times. The chain combines TRBV7-2 with TRBJ2-3, with D possibly being TRBD1 (6 bases). Germline assignment: CDR1 SGHTA and CDR2 FQGNSA. V lost 5 bases and J lost 0, with 9 bases in between. The CDR3 contains 14 residues. For the CDR3, the DNA is TGTGCCAGCAGCCTGGGGGCCAGCACAGATACGCAGTATTTT. Encoded protein: CASSLGASTDTQYF.

Regarding this clonotype: This sequence may be a read error, since a much larger clone differs from it by one base. The V and J genes are TRBV27 and TRBJ1-4; tentative D call: TRBD1 (6 bases). The CDR3 has 15 amino acids. Germline CDR1 reads MNHEY; CDR2 reads SMNVEV (reference sequence). V was shortened by 5 bases and J by 9 bases, with 19 bases between the two germline ends. The CDR3 region is CASSPSPLGGQKLFF. In DNA form, the CDR3 reads TGTGCCAGCAGTCCCTCCCCGTTGGGGGGGCAAAAACTGTTTTTT.

This clonotype was detected only a few times. J is TRBJ2-4 and V is TRBV28; tentatively, D is TRBD2 (7 bases). Germline CDR1 is MDHEN and CDR2 is SYDVKM. This CDR3 contains 15 residues. V shed 2 bases and J shed 8 bases, with 16 bases lying between them. CDR3 residues: CASSLHRGAGDIQYF. The CDR3 DNA is TGTGCCAGCAGTTTACACCGGGGGGCGGGGGACATTCAGTACTTC.

This chain joins TRBV12-3 or TRBV12-4 and TRBJ1-5, with 9 nucleotides matching TRBD1. This CDR3 is 13 amino acids long. V lost 6 bases, J lost 5 bases, and 2 bases stayed unmatched. DNA of the CDR3: TGTGCCAGCAGGACAGGGGGTTATCAGCCCCAGCATTTT. Protein: CASRTGGYQPQHF.

This clonotype was detected ten times or more. The chain uses TRBV5-1 and TRBJ2-5, with D tentatively TRBD1 or TRBD2 (5 bases each). The CDR3 contains 12 residues. Trimming took 4 bases from V and 11 from J, leaving 15 bases between them. Looked up from germline, CDR1 is SGHRS and CDR2 is YFSETQ. CDR3 amino acids: CASSLPGPNQYF. For the CDR3, the DNA is TGCGCCAGCAGCCTGCCGGGACCAAATCAGTACTTC.

The table lists this clonotype with many counts. V gene TRBV6-4 combines with J gene TRBJ2-2; the D gene is possibly TRBD2 (5 bases). The V gene lost 2 bases and the J gene lost 5 bases, with 9 bases spanning the gap. The CDR3 has 14 residues. Germline-derived CDR1 and CDR2 are MRHNA and SNTAGT. CDR3 sequence reads: CASSDNPGTGELFF. In nucleotides, the CDR3 is TGTGCCAGCAGTGACAATCCGGGAACCGGGGAGCTGTTTTTT.

This clonotype was observed a handful of times. Compared with germline, one end of the junction differs, possibly owing to a read error. The gene calls are TRBV29-1 and TRBJ2-1; 10 nucleotides agree with TRBD2. CDR1 and CDR2 from the germline V gene are SQVTM and ANQGSEA. CDR3 length: 16 amino acids. CDR3 sequence (DNA): TGCAGCGTTGATCTAGCGGGAGTAAAAGAGTACAATGGGCAGTTCTTC. Translation gives CSVDLAGVKEYNGQFF.

In this sample, this clonotype turned up many times. The chain links TRBV12-3 or TRBV12-4 to TRBJ2-7, with 7 bases aligning to TRBD2. The CDR3 covers 14 residues. J lost 2 bases, V lost 6 bases, and 7 bases had no gene match. CDR3 nucleotides: TGTGCCAGCAGAACCGGGACTACACCCTACGAGCAGTACTTC. This sequence encodes CASRTGTTPYEQYF.